This T cell receptor (beta chain) was identified during a study of neurological immune-mediated disorders. Unsorted libraries were prepared from 2 million PBMCs that had been stored at -80 C. MiXCR, run by TCRdb on the 5' RACE reads, gives a single entry per CDR3 protein. The sample lists about 95,000 distinct CDR3 sequences; 3.5% to 4% were seen once. Ten or more counts support this clonotype. What it binds is unknown. Study conclusions and caveats: HTLV-1-associated myelopathy had the most TCR clonal expansion, and multiple sclerosis had the least, less than healthy controls.

Trimming took 4 bases from V and 3 from J, leaving 13 bases between them. CDR3 length: 14 amino acids. The germline V gene encodes CDR1 SGHRS and CDR2 YFSETQ. The material sequenced was PBMCs. The TCR was taken from a woman in her late teens or twenties with multiple sclerosis. The rearrangement uses TRBV5-1 and TRBJ1-2; D remains unclear. CDR3 protein: CASSLGLTDYGYTF. The DNA of the CDR3 is TGCGCCAGCAGCCTTGGACTTACGGACTATGGCTACACCTTC.